A selection of T cell receptor beta chains follows, all from one sample in a study of shared clonotypes between healthy human individuals. Profiled with immunoSEQ multiplex PCR; TCRdb holds only in-frame clones, not every one. The sample carries 2,100,000 or so clones, approximately 94% recorded once. Sequencing was done on a sample of naive CD4+ T cells sorted from blood. The receptors derive from a man in his late teens or twenties in good health. CDR3s include the opening cysteine and the closing phenylalanine or tryptophan. A D gene is named only where the DNA matches it firmly. Size values are once, few and many counts, or a class for expanded clones, and some rows have none.

TGTGCTAGTGGTTTAGAACTAGCGGGAGGTGGAGAGACCCAGTACTTC,CASGLELAGGGETQYF,-,TRBV12-5,TRBJ2-5,TRBD2
TGTGCCAGCAGCCCCGATACAGGGAGATCCGGAAACACCATATATTTT,CASSPDTGRSGNTIYF,-,TRBV2,TRBJ1-3,-
TGCGCCAGCAGCTCTCGGGACAGCAGCACAGATACGCAGTATTTT,CASSSRDSSTDTQYF,-,TRBV5-1,TRBJ2-3,TRBD1
TGTGCCAGCAGCTTAGCGGGGGGGCTGTCTAATGAAAAACTGTTTTTT,CASSLAGGLSNEKLFF,-,TRBV7-2,TRBJ1-4,-
TGCGCCAGCAGCCGTGGACAGGAGGGGTCACCCCTCCACTTT,CASSRGQEGSPLHF,-,TRBV5-1,TRBJ1-6,TRBD1
TGTGCCAGCGGAGACCCAGGGATCTACGAGCAGTACTTC,CASGDPGIYEQYF,-,TRBV2,TRBJ2-7,-
TGTGCCAGCAGCTTGCACCTAGCGGGAGGGATAAAGAACACCGGGGAGCTGTTTTTT,CASSLHLAGGIKNTGELFF,once,TRBV7-2,TRBJ2-2,TRBD2
TGTGCCAGCAGCCTACAGGGGTTCCAAGAGACCCAGTACTTC,CASSLQGFQETQYF,-,TRBV7-2,TRBJ2-5,TRBD1
TGTGCCAGCAGCCCGGGACTAGCGAGAACCGGGGAGCTGTTTTTT,CASSPGLARTGELFF,-,TRBV7-2,TRBJ2-2,TRBD2
TGCGCCAGCAGCTTGGCAGCCGGGACCTATAATTCACCCCTCCACTTT,CASSLAAGTYNSPLHF,-,TRBV5-1,TRBJ1-6,-
TGTGCCAGCAGCTTTGCAGACAGGGGGCAAGGCTACACCTTC,CASSFADRGQGYTF,-,TRBV7-9,TRBJ1-2,TRBD1
TGTGCCAGTAGTATGGGCAGGCCGGGGGAGACTGAAGCTTTCTTT,CASSMGRPGETEAFF,-,TRBV19,TRBJ1-1,-
TGCGCCAGCAGCTTGGCCTCGAGGGGGAGTGGAGAGACCCAGTACTTC,CASSLASRGSGETQYF,-,TRBV5-1,TRBJ2-5,-
TGTGCCAGCAGTTACTCCGGGATTTCCGGGGAGCTGTTTTTT,CASSYSGISGELFF,-,TRBV6-5,TRBJ2-2,-
TGTGCCAGCAGAAAAACGGGGGCAGGGCCTGAAGCTTTCTTT,CASRKTGAGPEAFF,-,TRBV5-8,TRBJ1-1,-
TGTGCCAGCAGCGTAAGGGGCCCTTCGGTGCAGTTCTTC,CASSVRGPSVQFF,-,TRBV9,TRBJ2-1,-
TGTGCCAGCAGCCAGGGGGCGGGGGTGCGGAATGAGCAGTTCTTC,CASSQGAGVRNEQFF,-,TRBV7-2,TRBJ2-1,-
TGTGCCATCAGTGAGAGAGGCGGACAGTTCTACGAGCAGTACTTC,CAISERGGQFYEQYF,-,TRBV10-3,TRBJ2-7,-
TGTGCCAGCAGTTACCGTATCGAATTGGGCACAGATACGCAGTATTTT,CASSYRIELGTDTQYF,once,TRBV6-5,TRBJ2-3,-
TGTGCCAGCAGCTTAGGACGAAACTCTGGAAACACCATATATTTT,CASSLGRNSGNTIYF,-,TRBV7-9,TRBJ1-3,-
TGTGCCAGCAGCCGCATGGGAGGGGGCAGAAACATTCAGTACTTC,CASSRMGGGRNIQYF,-,TRBV6-5,TRBJ2-4,-
TGTGCCTGGAGTAGAACAGTTTTCTCCTACGAGCAGTACTTC,CAWSRTVFSYEQYF,few,TRBV30,TRBJ2-7,-
TGCAGCGTTTTGGACTCCTCGAGAGGGGCAGATACGCAGTATTTT,CSVLDSSRGADTQYF,-,TRBV29-1,TRBJ2-3,-
TGTGCCAGCAGCGAACAGGTCAATCAGCCCCAGCATTTT,CASSEQVNQPQHF,-,TRBV7-9,TRBJ1-5,-